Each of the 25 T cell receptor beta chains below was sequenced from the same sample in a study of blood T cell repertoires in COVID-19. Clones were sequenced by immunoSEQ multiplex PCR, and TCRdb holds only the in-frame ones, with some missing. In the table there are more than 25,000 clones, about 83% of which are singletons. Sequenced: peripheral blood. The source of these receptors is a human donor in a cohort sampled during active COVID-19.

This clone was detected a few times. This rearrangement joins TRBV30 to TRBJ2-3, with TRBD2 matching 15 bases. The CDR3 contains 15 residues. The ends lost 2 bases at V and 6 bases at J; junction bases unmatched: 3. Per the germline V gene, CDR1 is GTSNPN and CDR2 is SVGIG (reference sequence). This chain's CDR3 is CAWSLGLAGGDTQYF. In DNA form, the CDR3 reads TGTGCCTGGAGTCTCGGACTAGCGGGAGGGGATACGCAGTATTTT.

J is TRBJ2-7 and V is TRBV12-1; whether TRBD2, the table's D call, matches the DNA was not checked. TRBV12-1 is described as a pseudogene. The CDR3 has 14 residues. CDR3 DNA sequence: TGTGCCAGCAGCTCCCCGATGCGGCGGGGCGAGCAGTACTTC. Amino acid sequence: CASSSPMRRGEQYF.

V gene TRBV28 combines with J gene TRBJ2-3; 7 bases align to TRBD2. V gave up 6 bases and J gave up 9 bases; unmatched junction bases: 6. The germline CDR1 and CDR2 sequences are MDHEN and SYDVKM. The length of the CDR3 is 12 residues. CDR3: CASSLSGTTQYF. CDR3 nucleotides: TGTGCCAGCAGCTTAAGCGGGACGACGCAGTATTTT.

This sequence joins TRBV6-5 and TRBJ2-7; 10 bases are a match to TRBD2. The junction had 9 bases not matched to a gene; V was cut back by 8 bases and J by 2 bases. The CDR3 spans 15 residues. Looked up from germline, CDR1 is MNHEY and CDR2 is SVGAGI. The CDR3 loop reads CASFDKTSGPYEQYF. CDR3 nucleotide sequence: TGTGCCAGCTTTGATAAGACTAGCGGGCCCTACGAGCAGTACTTC.

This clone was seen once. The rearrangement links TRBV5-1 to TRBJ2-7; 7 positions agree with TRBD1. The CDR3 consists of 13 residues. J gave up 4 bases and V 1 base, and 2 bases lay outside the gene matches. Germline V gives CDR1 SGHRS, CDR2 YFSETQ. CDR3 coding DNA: TGCGCCAGCAGCTTGTTACAGGGGTACGAGCAGTACTTC. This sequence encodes CASSLLQGYEQYF.

CDR3 amino acids: CASSSPGQGLEKLFF. CDR3 nucleotides: TGTGCCAGCAGCTCCCCGGGACAGGGGCTTGAAAAACTGTTTTTT. The chain combines TRBV6-5 with TRBJ1-4; 10 bases match TRBD1. This CDR3 contains 15 residues. Germline V gene lookup returns CDR1 MNHEY and CDR2 SVGAGI. V gave up 6 bases and J gave up 7 bases; unmatched junction bases: 8.

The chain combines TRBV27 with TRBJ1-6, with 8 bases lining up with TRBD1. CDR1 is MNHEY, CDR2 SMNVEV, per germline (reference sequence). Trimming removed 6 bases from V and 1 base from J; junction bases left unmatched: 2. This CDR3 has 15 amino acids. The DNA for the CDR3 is TGTGCCAGCAGACAGGGGGGGTCCTATAATTCACCCCTCCACTTT. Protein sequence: CASRQGGSYNSPLHF.

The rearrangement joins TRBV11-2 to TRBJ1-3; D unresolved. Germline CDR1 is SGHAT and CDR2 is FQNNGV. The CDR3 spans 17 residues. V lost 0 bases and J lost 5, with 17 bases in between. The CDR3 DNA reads TGTGCCAGCAGCTTAGAGGGCGGGCACCAAGACAGAAACACCATATATTTT. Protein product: CASSLEGGHQDRNTIYF.

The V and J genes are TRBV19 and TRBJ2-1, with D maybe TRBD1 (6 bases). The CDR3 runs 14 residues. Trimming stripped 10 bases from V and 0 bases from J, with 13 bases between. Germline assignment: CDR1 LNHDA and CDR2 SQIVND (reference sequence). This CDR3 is CATRQASSYNEQFF. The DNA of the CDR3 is TGTGCCACCCGACAGGCGAGCTCCTACAATGAGCAGTTCTTC.

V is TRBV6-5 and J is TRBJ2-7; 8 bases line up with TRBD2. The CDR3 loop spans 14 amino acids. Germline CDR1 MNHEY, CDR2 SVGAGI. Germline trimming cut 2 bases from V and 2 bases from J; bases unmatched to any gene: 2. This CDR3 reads CASSYTGLAYEQYF. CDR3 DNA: TGTGCCAGCAGTTACACGGGACTAGCCTACGAGCAGTACTTC.

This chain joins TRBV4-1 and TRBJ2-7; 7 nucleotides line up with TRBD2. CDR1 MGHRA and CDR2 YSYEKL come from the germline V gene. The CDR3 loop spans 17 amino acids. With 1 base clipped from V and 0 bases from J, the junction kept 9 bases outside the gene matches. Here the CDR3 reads CASSQGSVQRGSYEQYF. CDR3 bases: TGCGCCAGCAGCCAAGGTTCGGTTCAGCGGGGCTCCTACGAGCAGTACTTC.

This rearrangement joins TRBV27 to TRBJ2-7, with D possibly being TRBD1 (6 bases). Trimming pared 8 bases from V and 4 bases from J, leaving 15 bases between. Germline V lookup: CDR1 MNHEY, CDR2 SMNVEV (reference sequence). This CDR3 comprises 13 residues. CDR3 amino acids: CASLRPGTYEQYF. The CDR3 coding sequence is TGTGCCAGCTTGCGACCAGGGACATACGAGCAGTACTTC.

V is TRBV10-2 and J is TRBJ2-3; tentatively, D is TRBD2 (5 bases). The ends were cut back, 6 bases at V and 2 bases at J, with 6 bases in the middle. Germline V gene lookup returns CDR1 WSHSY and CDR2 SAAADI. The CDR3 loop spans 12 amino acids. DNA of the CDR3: TGCGCCAGCAGAGACTACACAGATACGCAGTATTTT. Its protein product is CASRDYTDTQYF.

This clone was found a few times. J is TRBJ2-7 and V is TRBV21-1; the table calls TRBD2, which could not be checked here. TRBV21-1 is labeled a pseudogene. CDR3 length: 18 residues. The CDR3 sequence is CASSKSLSWRGGDYEQYF. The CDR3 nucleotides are TGTGCCAGCAGCAAAAGTCTTTCATGGCGCGGGGGAGACTACGAGCAGTACTTC.

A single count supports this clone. The CDR3 coding sequence is TGCGCCAGCAGCTTGGGACTAGCGGGAGGGGGAGAGACCCAGTACTTC. Its translation is CASSLGLAGGGETQYF. The chain links TRBV5-1 to TRBJ2-5; 14 bases match TRBD2. V was clipped by 0 bases and J by 4 bases; unmatched bases: 2. The CDR3 is made up of 16 amino acids. The germline V gene has CDR1 SGHRS and CDR2 YFSETQ.

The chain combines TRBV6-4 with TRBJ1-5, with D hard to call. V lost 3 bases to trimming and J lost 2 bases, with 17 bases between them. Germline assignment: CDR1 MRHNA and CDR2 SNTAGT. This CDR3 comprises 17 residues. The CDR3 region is CASSEPSLGSCNQPQHF. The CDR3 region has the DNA TGTGCCAGCAGTGAGCCTAGCTTGGGCAGTTGCAATCAGCCCCAGCATTTT.

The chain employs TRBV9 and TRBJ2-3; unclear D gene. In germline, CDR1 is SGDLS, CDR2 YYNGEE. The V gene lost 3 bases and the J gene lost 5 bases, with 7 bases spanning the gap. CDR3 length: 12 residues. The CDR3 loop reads CASSAYGDTQYF. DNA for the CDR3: TGTGCCAGCAGCGCCTATGGAGATACGCAGTATTTT.

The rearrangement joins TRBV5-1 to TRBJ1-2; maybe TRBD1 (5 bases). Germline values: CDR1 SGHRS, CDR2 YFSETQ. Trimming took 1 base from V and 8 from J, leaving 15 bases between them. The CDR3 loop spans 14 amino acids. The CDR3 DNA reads TGCGCCAGCAGCTTGCTGGGGGGTTCCGACGGCTACACCTTC. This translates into CASSLLGGSDGYTF.

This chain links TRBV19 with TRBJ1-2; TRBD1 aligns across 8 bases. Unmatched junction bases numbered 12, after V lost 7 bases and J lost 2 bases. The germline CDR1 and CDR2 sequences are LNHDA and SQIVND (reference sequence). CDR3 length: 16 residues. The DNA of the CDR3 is TGTGCCAGTAACAATCCCTGGACAGGGCGAAACTATGGCTACACCTTC. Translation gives CASNNPWTGRNYGYTF.

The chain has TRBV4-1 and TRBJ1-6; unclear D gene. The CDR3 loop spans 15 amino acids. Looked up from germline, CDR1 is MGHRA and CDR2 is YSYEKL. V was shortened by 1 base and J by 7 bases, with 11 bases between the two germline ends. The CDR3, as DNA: TGCGCCAGCAGCCAAGTCGGGGTAAAGAATTCACCCCTCCACTTT. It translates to CASSQVGVKNSPLHF.

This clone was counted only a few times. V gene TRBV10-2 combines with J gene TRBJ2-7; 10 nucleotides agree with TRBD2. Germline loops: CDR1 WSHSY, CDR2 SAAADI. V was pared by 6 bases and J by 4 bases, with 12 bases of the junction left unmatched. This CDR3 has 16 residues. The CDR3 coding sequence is TGCGCCAGCAGACCCCTTTCTAGCGGGGGACGATACGAGCAGTACTTC. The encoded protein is CASRPLSSGGRYEQYF.

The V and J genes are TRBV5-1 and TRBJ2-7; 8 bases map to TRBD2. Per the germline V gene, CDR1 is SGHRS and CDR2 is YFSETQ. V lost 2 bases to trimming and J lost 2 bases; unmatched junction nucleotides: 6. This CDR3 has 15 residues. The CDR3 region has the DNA TGCGCCAGCAGCTTCGTTAGCGGGACCGCCTACGAGCAGTACTTC. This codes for CASSFVSGTAYEQYF.

The CDR3 is CASRFYSGGEGEQFF. Written as DNA, the CDR3 is TGTGCAAGTCGCTTTTACTCGGGGGGAGAAGGTGAGCAGTTCTTC. The chain is built from TRBV12-2 and TRBJ2-1; the D segment call TRBD2 is taken from the table without a DNA check. TRBV12-2 is classified as a pseudogene. The CDR3 covers 15 residues.

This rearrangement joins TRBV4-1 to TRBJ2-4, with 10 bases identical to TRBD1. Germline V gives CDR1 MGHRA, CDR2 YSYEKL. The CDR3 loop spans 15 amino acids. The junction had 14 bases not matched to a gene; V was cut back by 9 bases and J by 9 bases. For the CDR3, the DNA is TGCGCCAGTACCAAAAAGGGGACAGGGGAAGGCATTCAGTACTTC. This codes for CASTKKGTGEGIQYF.

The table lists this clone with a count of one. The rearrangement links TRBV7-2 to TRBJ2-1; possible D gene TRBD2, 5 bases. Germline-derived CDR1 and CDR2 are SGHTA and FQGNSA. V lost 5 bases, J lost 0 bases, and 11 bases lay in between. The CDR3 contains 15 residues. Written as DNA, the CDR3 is TGTGCCAGCAGCCCGGACTTCAACTCCTACAATGAGCAGTTCTTC. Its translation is CASSPDFNSYNEQFF.